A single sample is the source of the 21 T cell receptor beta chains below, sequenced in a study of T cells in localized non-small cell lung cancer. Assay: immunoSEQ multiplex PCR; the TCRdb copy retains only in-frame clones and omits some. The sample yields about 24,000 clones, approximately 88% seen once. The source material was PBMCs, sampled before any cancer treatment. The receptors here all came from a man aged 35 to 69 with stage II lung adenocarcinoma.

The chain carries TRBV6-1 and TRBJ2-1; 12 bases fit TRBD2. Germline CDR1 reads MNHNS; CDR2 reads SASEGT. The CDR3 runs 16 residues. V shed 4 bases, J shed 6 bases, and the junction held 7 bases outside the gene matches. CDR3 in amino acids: CASSVALAGGPNEQFF. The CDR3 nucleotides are TGTGCCAGCAGTGTTGCCCTAGCGGGGGGGCCCAATGAGCAGTTCTTC.

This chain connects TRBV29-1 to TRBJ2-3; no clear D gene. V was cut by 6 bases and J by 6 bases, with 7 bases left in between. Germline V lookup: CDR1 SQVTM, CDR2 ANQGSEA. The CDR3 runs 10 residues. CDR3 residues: CSVAQDTQYF. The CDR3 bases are TGCAGCGTGGCTCAGGATACGCAGTATTTT.

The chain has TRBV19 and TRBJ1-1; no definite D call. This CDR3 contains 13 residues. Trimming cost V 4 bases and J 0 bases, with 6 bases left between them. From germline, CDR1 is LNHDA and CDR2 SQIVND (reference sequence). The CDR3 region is CASSTQMNTEAFF. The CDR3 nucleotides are TGTGCCAGTAGTACACAAATGAACACTGAAGCTTTCTTT.

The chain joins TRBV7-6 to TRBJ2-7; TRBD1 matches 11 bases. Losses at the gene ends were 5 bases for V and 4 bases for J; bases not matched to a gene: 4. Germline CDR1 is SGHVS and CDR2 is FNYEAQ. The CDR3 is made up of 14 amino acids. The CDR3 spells CASSLGQGEYEQYF. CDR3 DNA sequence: TGTGCCAGCAGCCTGGGACAGGGGGAGTACGAGCAGTACTTC.

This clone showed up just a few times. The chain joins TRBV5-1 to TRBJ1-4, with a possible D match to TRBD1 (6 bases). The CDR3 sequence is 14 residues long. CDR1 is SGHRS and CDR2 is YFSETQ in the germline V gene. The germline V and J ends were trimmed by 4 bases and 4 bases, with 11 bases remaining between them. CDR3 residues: CASSPDSFNEKLFF. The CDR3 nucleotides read TGCGCCAGCAGCCCGGACAGCTTTAATGAAAAACTGTTTTTT.

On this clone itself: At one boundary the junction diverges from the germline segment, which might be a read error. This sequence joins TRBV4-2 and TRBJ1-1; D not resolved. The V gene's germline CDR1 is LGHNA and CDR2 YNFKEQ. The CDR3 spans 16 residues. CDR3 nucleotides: TGTGCCAGCAGCTTTAGCCCGAGAGGTCTGAATACTGAAGCTTTCTTT. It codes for CASSFSPRGLNTEAFF.

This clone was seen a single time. Written as DNA, the CDR3 is TGTGCCAGCAGTTTGACAGGGATGAGCTCCTACAATGAGCAGTTCTTC. This codes for CASSLTGMSSYNEQFF. J is TRBJ2-1 and V is TRBV27; 7 bases are shared with TRBD1. The trim removed 3 bases at V and 0 bases at J, leaving 5 bases unmatched. CDR1 and CDR2 from the germline V gene are MNHEY and SMNVEV (reference sequence). The CDR3 sequence is 16 residues long.

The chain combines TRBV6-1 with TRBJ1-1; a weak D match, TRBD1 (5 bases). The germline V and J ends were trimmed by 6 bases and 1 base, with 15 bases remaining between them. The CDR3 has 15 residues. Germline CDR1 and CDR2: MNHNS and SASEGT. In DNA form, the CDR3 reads TGTGCCAGCAGGCCGTCCCGGGACGGGAACACTGAAGCTTTCTTT. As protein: CASRPSRDGNTEAFF.

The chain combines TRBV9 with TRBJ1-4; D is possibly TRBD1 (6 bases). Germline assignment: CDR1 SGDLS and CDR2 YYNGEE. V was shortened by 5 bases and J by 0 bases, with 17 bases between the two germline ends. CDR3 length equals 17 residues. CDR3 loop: CASSWGGGAATNEKLFF. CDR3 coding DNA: TGTGCCAGCAGTTGGGGCGGGGGGGCCGCAACTAATGAAAAACTGTTTTTT.

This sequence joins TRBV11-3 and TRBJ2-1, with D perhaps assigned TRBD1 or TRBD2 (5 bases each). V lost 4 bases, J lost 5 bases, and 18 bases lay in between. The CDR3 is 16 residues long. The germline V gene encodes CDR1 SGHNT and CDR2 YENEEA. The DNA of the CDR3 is TGTGCCAGCAGCTCTACGGGACCCAGGCCACACAATGAGCAGTTCTTC. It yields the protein CASSSTGPRPHNEQFF.

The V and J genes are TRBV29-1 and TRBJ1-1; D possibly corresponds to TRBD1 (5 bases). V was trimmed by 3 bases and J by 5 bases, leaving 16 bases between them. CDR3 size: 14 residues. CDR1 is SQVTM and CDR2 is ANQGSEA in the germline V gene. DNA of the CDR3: TGCAGCGTTGAGGGTCCAGGGATGGGGACTGAAGCTTTCTTT. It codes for CSVEGPGMGTEAFF.

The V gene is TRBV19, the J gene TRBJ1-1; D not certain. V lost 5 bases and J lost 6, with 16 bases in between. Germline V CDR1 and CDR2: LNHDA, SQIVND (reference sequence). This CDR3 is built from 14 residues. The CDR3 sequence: CASSQDHGIAEAFF. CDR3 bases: TGTGCCAGTAGTCAAGATCATGGGATTGCTGAAGCTTTCTTT.

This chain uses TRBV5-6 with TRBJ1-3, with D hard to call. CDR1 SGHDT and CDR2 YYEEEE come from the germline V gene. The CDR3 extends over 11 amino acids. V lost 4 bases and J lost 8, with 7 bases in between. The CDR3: CASSRWDTIYF. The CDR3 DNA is TGTGCCAGCAGCCGTTGGGACACCATATATTTT.

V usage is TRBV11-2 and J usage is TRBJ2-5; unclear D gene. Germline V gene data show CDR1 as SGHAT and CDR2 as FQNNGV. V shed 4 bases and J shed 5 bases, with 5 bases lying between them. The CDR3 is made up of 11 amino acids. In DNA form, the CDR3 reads TGTGCCAGCAGCTCGTCGGAGACCCAGTACTTC. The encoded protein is CASSSSETQYF.

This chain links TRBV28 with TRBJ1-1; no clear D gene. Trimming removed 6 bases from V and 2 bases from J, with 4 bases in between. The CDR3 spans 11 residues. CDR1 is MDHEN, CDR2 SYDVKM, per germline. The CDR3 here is CASRLNTEAFF. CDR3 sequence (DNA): TGTGCCAGCAGATTAAACACTGAAGCTTTCTTT. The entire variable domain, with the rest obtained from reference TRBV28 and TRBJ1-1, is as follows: DVKVTQSSRYLVKRTGEKVFLECVQDMDHENMFWYRQDPGLGLRLIYFSYDVKMKEKGDIPEGYSVSREKKERFSLILESASTNQTSMYLCASRLNTEAFFGQGTRLTVV.

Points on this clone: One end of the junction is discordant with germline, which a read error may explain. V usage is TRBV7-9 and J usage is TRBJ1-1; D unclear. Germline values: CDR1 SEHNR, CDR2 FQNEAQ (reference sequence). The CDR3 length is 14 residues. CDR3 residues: CASSPSRLKTEAFF. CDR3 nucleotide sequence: TGTGCCAGCAGCCCCAGCAGGTTGAAGACTGAAGCTTTCTTT.

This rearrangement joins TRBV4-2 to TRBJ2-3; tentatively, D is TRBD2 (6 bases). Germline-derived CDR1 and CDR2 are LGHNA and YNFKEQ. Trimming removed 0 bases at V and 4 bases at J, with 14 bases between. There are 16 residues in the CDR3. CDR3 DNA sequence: TGTGCCAGCAGCCAAGATCACGGGGGAGAGGCAGATACGCAGTATTTT. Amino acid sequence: CASSQDHGGEADTQYF.

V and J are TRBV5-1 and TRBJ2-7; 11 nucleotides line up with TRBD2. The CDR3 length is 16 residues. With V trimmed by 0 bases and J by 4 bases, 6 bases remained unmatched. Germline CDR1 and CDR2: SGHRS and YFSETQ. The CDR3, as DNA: TGCGCCAGCAGCTTGGGGCCGGGACTAGCGGATTACGAGCAGTACTTC. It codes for CASSLGPGLADYEQYF.

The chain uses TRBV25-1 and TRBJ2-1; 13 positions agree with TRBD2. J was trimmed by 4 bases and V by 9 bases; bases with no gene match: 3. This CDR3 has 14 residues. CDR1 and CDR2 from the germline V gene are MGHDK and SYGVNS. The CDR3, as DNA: TGTGCCAGTTCGACTAGCGGGAGGTACAATGAGCAGTTCTTC. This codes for CASSTSGRYNEQFF.

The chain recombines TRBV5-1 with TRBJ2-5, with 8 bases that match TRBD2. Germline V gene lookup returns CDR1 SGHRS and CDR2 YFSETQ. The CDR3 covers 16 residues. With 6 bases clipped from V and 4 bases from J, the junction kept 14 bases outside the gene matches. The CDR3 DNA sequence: TGCGCCAGCACCCCTCGGGGGGGGGCTAGTGGAGAGACCCAGTACTTC. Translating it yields CASTPRGGASGETQYF.

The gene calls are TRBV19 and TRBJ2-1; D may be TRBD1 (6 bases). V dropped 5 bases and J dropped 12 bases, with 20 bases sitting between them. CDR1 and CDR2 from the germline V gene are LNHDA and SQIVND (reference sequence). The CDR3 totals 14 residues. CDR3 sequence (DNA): TGTGCCAGTAGTCTCCATCGGGACAAGTTAGGGCAGTTCTTC. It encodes CASSLHRDKLGQFF.